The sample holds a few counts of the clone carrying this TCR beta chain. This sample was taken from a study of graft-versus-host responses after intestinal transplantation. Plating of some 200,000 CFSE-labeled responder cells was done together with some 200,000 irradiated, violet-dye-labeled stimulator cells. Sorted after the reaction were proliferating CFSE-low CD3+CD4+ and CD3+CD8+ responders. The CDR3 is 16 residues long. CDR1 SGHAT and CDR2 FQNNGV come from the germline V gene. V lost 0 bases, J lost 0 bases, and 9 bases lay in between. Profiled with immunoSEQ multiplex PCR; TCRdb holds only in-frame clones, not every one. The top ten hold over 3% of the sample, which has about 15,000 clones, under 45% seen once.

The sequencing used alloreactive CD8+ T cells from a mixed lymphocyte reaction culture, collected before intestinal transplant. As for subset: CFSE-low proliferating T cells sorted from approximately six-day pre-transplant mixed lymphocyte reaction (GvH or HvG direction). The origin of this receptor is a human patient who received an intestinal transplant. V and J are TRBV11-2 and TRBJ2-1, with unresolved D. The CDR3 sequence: CASSLEVVSSYNEQFF. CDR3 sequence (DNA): TGTGCCAGCAGCTTAGAGGTGGTGAGCTCCTACAATGAGCAGTTCTTC.